This T cell receptor beta chain was identified during a study of cytomegalovirus exposure and HLA in healthy donors. Whole-study findings and limits: Previous analysis showed most TCR beta V segments were productive about 90% or about 30% of the time. The Asian-associated ancestry cluster reportedly had fewer N-insertions than the approximately 670-donor mean in a later analysis.

The CDR3 loop spans 15 amino acids. Germline trimming cut 3 bases from V and 4 bases from J; bases unmatched to any gene: 5. Germline V gene data show CDR1 as SGDLS and CDR2 as YYNGEE. Worth noting for this clone: Its matching antigen is unknown.

In the PCR, 60 Vbeta and 13 Jbeta primers were used. Sequenced by immunoSEQ multiplex PCR; TCRdb stores in-frame clones only, minus some. The table records around 200,000 clones, 60% to 85% of them present only once. This receptor was identified in a female donor in good health and CMV-seronegative. The V and J genes are TRBV9 and TRBJ1-1, with 11 nucleotides matching TRBD1. The sequenced sample was PBMCs. The DNA for the CDR3 is TGTGCCAGCAGCGGTGGACAGGGGGCCGCCACTGAAGCTTTCTTT. Its protein is CASSGGQGAATEAFF. Drawing the rest from reference TRBV9 and TRBJ1-1, the complete variable domain is DSGVTQTPKHLITATGQRVTLRCSPRSGDLSVYWYQQSLDQGLQFLIQYYNGEERAKGNILERFSAQQFPDLHSELNLSSLELGDSALYFCASSGGQGAATEAFFGQGTRLTVV.